This T cell receptor beta chain came from a study of blood T cell repertoires in COVID-19. Across the study: Samples representing acute and convalescent COVID-19 were sourced from the United States, Italy and Spain. The cDNA or gDNA used as material had been derived from T cells, B-cell-depleted T cells, or PBMCs.

This clone was found once. Per the original data handling: Reference gene primer amplification gave nucleated cell count estimates. Assay: immunoSEQ multiplex PCR; the TCRdb copy retains only in-frame clones and omits some. V and J calls and clone size are copied from that table; D and trimming were computed from the DNA. The profile covers about 68,000 clones, with roughly 84% appearing a single time and 7.5% to 9.5% taken by the ten largest. Looked up from germline, CDR1 is LNHDA and CDR2 is SQIVND (reference sequence). Trimming stripped 5 bases from V and 3 bases from J, with 11 bases between. CDR3 length: 13 residues.

The clonotype comes from a man between 45 and 60 years old with active COVID-19. J is TRBJ2-7 and V is TRBV19, with D perhaps TRBD1 (6 bases). The sample taken for sequencing was peripheral blood. The CDR3 spells CASSPGQLYEQYF. As DNA, the CDR3 is TGTGCCAGTAGTCCGGGACAACTCTACGAGCAGTACTTC.